This T cell receptor beta chain was profiled in a study of early T cells in non-severe SARS-CoV-2 infection. About the research overall: RNA in bulk from unsorted whole blood was sequenced, and chains were unpaired.

Researchers tagged individual cDNA molecules with unique molecular identifiers. TCRdb re-derived calls from the 5' RACE reads in MiXCR, one entry per CDR3 protein. The sample has 45,000 to 75,000 distinct CDR3 sequences; 8.5% to 10% are singletons. Findings of the study overall: The study's VDJdb matching favored anti-spike CD8 responses and missed private and CD4 specificities.

The CDR3 contains 15 residues. Germline lookup yields CDR1 SGHAT and CDR2 FQNNGV. The V end lost 4 bases, the J end lost 0 bases, and 10 bases lay between the germline ends. This clonotype was observed a few times. What it binds is not known. The TCR was taken from an adult who was a healthcare worker with PCR-confirmed SARS-CoV-2 infection or an uninfected control (not recorded which). This chain joins TRBV11-2 and TRBJ2-1; maybe TRBD1 (6 bases). Sample: whole blood. The CDR3 DNA reads TGTGCCAGCAGCTCCGGACAGAGCTCCTACAATGAGCAGTTCTTC. It is translated as CASSSGQSSYNEQFF.